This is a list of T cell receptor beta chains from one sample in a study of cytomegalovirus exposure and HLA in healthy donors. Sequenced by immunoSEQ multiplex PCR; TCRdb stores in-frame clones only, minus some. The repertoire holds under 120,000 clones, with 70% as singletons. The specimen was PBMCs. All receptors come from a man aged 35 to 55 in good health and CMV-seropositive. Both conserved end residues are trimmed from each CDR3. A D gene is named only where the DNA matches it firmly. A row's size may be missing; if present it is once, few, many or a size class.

CDR3: ASWGAGANVLT
D: .
J: TRBJ2-6
length: 11
size: once
V: TRBV28

CDR3: ASSLSRASEKLF
D: .
J: TRBJ1-4
length: 12
size: .
V: TRBV5-1

CDR3: ASSPMGGSNEQY
D: TRBD2
J: TRBJ2-7
length: 12
size: .
V: TRBV7-2

CDR3: ASSITLRGSGELF
D: .
J: TRBJ2-2
length: 13
size: .
V: TRBV6-5

CDR3: ASSSGTGNYGYT
D: TRBD1
J: TRBJ1-2
length: 12
size: .
V: TRBV28

CDR3: ASSEVGQSTDTQY
D: .
J: TRBJ2-3
length: 13
size: .
V: TRBV6-1

CDR3: ASSELVRVDYGYT
D: .
J: TRBJ1-2
length: 13
size: .
V: TRBV2

CDR3: ASSSGSTGELF
D: .
J: TRBJ2-2
length: 11
size: .
V: TRBV10-2

CDR3: SVEDRGGTAEAF
D: .
J: TRBJ1-1
length: 12
size: .
V: TRBV29-1

CDR3: AITLTGANYGYT
D: TRBD1
J: TRBJ1-2
length: 12
size: few
V: TRBV10-3

CDR3: ASSLRYGYT
D: .
J: TRBJ1-2
length: 9
size: .
V: TRBV28

CDR3: ATVGGTFYEQY
D: TRBD2
J: .
length: 11
size: once
V: TRBV2

CDR3: SAGPGYGYT
D: .
J: TRBJ1-2
length: 9
size: .
V: TRBV20-1

CDR3: ASSYPGVNEKLF
D: .
J: TRBJ1-4
length: 12
size: few
V: TRBV6-6

CDR3: ASSAGQGARGYT
D: TRBD1
J: TRBJ1-2
length: 12
size: .
V: TRBV6-4

CDR3: ASSVGGGGNYGYT
D: TRBD1
J: TRBJ1-2
length: 13
size: .
V: TRBV9

CDR3: ASSESGRAVLKQF
D: TRBD2
J: TRBJ2-1
length: 13
size: .
V: TRBV10-1

CDR3: ASSSRSGIGNTIY
D: .
J: TRBJ1-3
length: 13
size: .
V: TRBV9

CDR3: ASSFSGTGYEQY
D: TRBD1
J: TRBJ2-7
length: 12
size: once
V: TRBV27

CDR3: ASSYSWGQGWNEQF
D: TRBD1
J: TRBJ2-1
length: 14
size: .
V: TRBV4-3

CDR3: ASSLGTSGSTDTQY
D: TRBD2
J: TRBJ2-3
length: 14
size: .
V: TRBV5-6

CDR3: ASSHGPLGDRRNTIY
D: TRBD1
J: TRBJ1-3
length: 15
size: .
V: TRBV14

CDR3: ASRRGLNTEAF
D: .
J: TRBJ1-1
length: 11
size: .
V: TRBV6-5

CDR3: ASSVGLAGAYNEQF
D: TRBD2
J: TRBJ2-1
length: 14
size: .
V: TRBV9

CDR3: ASSILAGNIQY
D: TRBD2
J: TRBJ2-4
length: 11
size: .
V: TRBV19

CDR3: ASSQGQGAVGSYNEQF
D: TRBD1
J: TRBJ2-1
length: 16
size: .
V: TRBV7-9

CDR3: ASSYDSSYEQY
D: .
J: TRBJ2-7
length: 11
size: .
V: TRBV11-1

CDR3: ASSPADSFTEAF
D: .
J: TRBJ1-1
length: 12
size: .
V: TRBV25-1

CDR3: ASSKATSGSYNEQF
D: .
J: TRBJ2-1
length: 14
size: .
V: TRBV21-1

CDR3: ASSSSGGRHGYT
D: .
J: TRBJ1-2
length: 12
size: .
V: TRBV11-2

CDR3: ASSPGLEETQY
D: TRBD2
J: TRBJ2-5
length: 11
size: .
V: TRBV7-2

CDR3: ASSFSSRRLRNEQF
D: .
J: TRBJ2-1
length: 14
size: .
V: TRBV7-9

CDR3: ASSQGREYTDTQY
D: .
J: TRBJ2-3
length: 13
size: .
V: TRBV4-2

CDR3: ASSSHGLAGGNIQY
D: TRBD2
J: TRBJ2-4
length: 14
size: .
V: TRBV28

CDR3: ASSYTLTGTDTQY
D: .
J: TRBJ2-3
length: 13
size: .
V: TRBV6-5

CDR3: SVEEDRGGTEAF
D: .
J: TRBJ1-1
length: 12
size: .
V: TRBV29-1

CDR3: ASSLGPSVDTQY
D: .
J: TRBJ2-3
length: 12
size: once
V: TRBV5-1

CDR3: ASSAGSGRGYQETQY
D: .
J: TRBJ2-5
length: 15
size: once
V: TRBV9

CDR3: ASSAERTGFNEKLF
D: TRBD1
J: TRBJ1-4
length: 14
size: few
V: TRBV11-1

CDR3: ASSRETRNTEAF
D: .
J: TRBJ1-1
length: 12
size: .
V: TRBV7-9